This T cell receptor (beta chain) was found in a study of T-cell memory formation after mild COVID-19. About the research overall: Among the donors, TCR clusters were largely specific to each donor.

Germline V gives CDR1 SQVTM, CDR2 ANQGSEA. CDR3 length equals 13 residues. The V end was cut by 7 bases, the J end by 4 bases, with 16 bases between. One entry per CDR3 protein, called by TCRdb with MiXCR from the 5' RACE reads. The sample records approximately 290,000 distinct CDR3 sequences, roughly a fifth being singletons. Sequenced: PBMCs or a T cell subset sorted from them (not recorded which). The TCR was taken from a man younger than 35 who had mild COVID-19 (a few samples of this study predate the infection). Cell type and time point are not known. The chain is built from TRBV29-1 and TRBJ1-2; weak D call: TRBD1 (6 bases). The CDR3 coding sequence is TGCAGCGCCGCTCGGGGGCTTAGCTATGGCTACACCTTC. It is translated as CSAARGLSYGYTF.